This is a list of T cell receptor beta chains from one sample in a study of cytomegalovirus exposure and HLA in healthy donors. Sequenced by immunoSEQ multiplex PCR; TCRdb stores in-frame clones only, minus some. The table includes roughly 170,000 clones, roughly 78% detected once. The sample consisted of PBMCs. These receptors were collected from a boy between 10 and 17 years old in good health and CMV-seronegative. Both conserved end residues are part of each CDR3. D genes are given only for firm matches. Clone size is not always given. Where it is, it says once, few, many or a class for expanded clones.

>TRBJ1-6|TRBV19|TRBD1|-
CASRGQGLDTQSPLHF
TGTGCCAGTAGGGGACAGGGCCTCGATACCCAATCACCCCTCCACTTT
>TRBJ2-7|TRBV19|-|-
CASSIEGRRFYEQYF
TGTGCCAGTAGTATAGAGGGGCGAAGATTCTACGAGCAGTACTTC
>TRBJ1-1|TRBV6-6|-|-
CASSYRVIETEAFF
TGTGCCAGCAGTTACCGCGTGATTGAAACTGAAGCTTTCTTT
>TRBJ1-5|TRBV5-8|-|-
CASSLLRGPNQPQHF
TGTGCCAGCAGCTTGTTGCGGGGGCCCAATCAGCCCCAGCATTTT
>TRBJ2-7|TRBV7-8|TRBD1|-
CASSRRRDRSSYEQYF
TGTGCCAGCAGCAGACGACGGGACAGGAGTTCCTACGAGCAGTACTTC
>TRBJ2-3|TRBV6-4|TRBD2|-
CASSASGGAGDTQYF
TGTGCCAGCAGTGCTAGCGGGGGGGCTGGAGATACGCAGTATTTT
>TRBJ1-1|TRBV5-1|-|-
CASSLKTVNTEAFF
TGCGCCAGCAGCTTGAAGACAGTGAACACTGAAGCTTTCTTT
>TRBJ2-5|TRBV7-7|-|-
CASSFGLRGQETQYF
TGTGCTAGCAGCTTCGGGCTCCGGGGACAAGAGACCCAGTACTTC
>TRBJ2-3|TRBV4-1|-|few
CASSPNYRDPIHGSFTDTQYF
TGCGCCAGCAGCCCGAATTACAGGGATCCAATACATGGGAGTTTCACAGATACGCAGTATTTT
>TRBJ2-7|TRBV7-2|TRBD1|-
CASSSFTGGYEQYF
TGTGCCAGCAGCTCTTTTACAGGGGGATACGAGCAGTACTTC
>TRBJ1-6|TRBV30|TRBD1|few
CAWSWDRGNSPLHF
TGTGCCTGGAGCTGGGACAGGGGAAATTCACCCCTCCACTTT
>TRBJ2-7|TRBV2|TRBD2|-
CASSDSGLAAYEQYF
TGTGCCAGCAGTGACTCCGGACTAGCGGCCTACGAGCAGTACTTC
>TRBJ2-5|TRBV30|-|once
CAWSEGRDLETQYF
TGTGCCTGGAGTGAAGGTCGGGATTTAGAGACCCAGTACTTC
>TRBJ2-7|TRBV13|-|few
CASSTRGSPDGEQYF
TGTGCCAGCAGCACCCGAGGGAGTCCCGACGGCGAGCAGTACTTC
>TRBJ1-1|TRBV6-6|TRBD1|-
CASSRSGQRNTEAFF
TGTGCCAGCAGTCGTTCGGGACAGAGAAACACTGAAGCTTTCTTT
>TRBJ1-5|TRBV23-1|-|-
CASSQAQTGNWEPQHF
TGCGCCAGCAGTCAAGCTCAGACAGGCAATTGGGAGCCCCAGCATTTT
>TRBJ2-5|TRBV9|-|few
CASSVGDKETQYF
TGTGCCAGCAGCGTAGGGGACAAAGAGACCCAGTACTTC
>TRBJ2-7|TRBV7-9|-|few
CASSRGYPGNEQYF
TGTGCCAGCAGCCGCGGATACCCCGGAAACGAGCAGTACTTC
>TRBJ2-7|TRBV5-1|-|-
CASSSSDFSVNEQYF
TGCGCCAGCAGCTCCTCGGACTTCTCGGTGAACGAGCAGTACTTC
>TRBJ2-3|TRBV30|-|-
CAWNRTSGTYYSTDTQYF
TGTGCCTGGAATCGGACGTCGGGAACCTACTATAGCACAGATACGCAGTATTTT
>TRBJ1-5|TRBV29-1|-|once
CSVRVFGNQPQHF
TGCAGCGTTCGTGTTTTCGGCAATCAGCCCCAGCATTTT
>TRBJ1-1|TRBV30|-|-
CAWQENTEAFF
TGTGCCTGGCAGGAGAACACTGAAGCTTTCTTT
>TRBJ2-7|TRBV5-1|-|-
CASSLAFSSYEQYF
TGCGCCAGCAGCTTGGCCTTCTCCTCCTACGAGCAGTACTTC
>TRBJ1-5|TRBV6-1|-|-
CASSRGSSGQPQHF
TGTGCCAGCAGTCGCGGGTCGTCGGGGCAGCCCCAGCATTTT
>TRBJ1-6|TRBV6-5|TRBD1|-
CASRSTGGTSPLHF
TGTGCCAGCAGATCGACAGGGGGTACATCACCCCTCCACTTT
>TRBJ1-1|TRBV5-4|TRBD1|-
CASSSRTGPDEAFF
TGTGCCAGCAGCTCCCGGACAGGGCCGGATGAAGCTTTCTTT
>TRBJ2-5|TRBV7-2|TRBD1|-
CASTDGTVKETQYF
TGTGCCAGCACCGACGGGACAGTGAAAGAGACCCAGTACTTC
>TRBJ1-1|TRBV7-3|-|-
CASSLEPNTEAFF
TGTGCCAGCAGCTTAGAGCCTAACACTGAAGCTTTCTTT
>TRBJ1-1|TRBV7-9|-|-
CSSSLQVHTEAFF
TGTTCCAGCAGCCTACAGGTTCACACTGAAGCTTTCTTT
>TRBJ1-5|TRBV12-5|TRBD1|-
CASGFATGSKWNQPQHF
TGTGCTAGTGGTTTTGCGACAGGGTCTAAGTGGAATCAGCCCCAGCATTTT
>TRBJ1-5|TRBV7-9|-|-
CASSLGGGGSSNQPQHF
TGTGCCAGCAGCTTAGGGGGGGGCGGGTCCAGCAATCAGCCCCAGCATTTT
>TRBJ2-1|TRBV9|TRBD2|-
CASSPPWGLAGRNEQFF
TGTGCCAGCAGCCCCCCTTGGGGACTAGCGGGAAGGAATGAGCAGTTCTTC
>TRBJ2-1|TRBV7-6|TRBD2|-
CASSLGTSGRANEQFF
TGTGCCAGCAGCTTAGGGACTAGCGGGAGGGCCAATGAGCAGTTCTTC